The count of the clone carrying this TCR beta chain is one. Only in-frame clones appear in the TCRdb table, and some are missing; sequencing was by immunoSEQ multiplex PCR. Among about 140,000 clones, about three quarters were seen once, and the ten largest hold 2.5% to 3%. The data are from a study of blood T cell repertoires in COVID-19. Looked up from germline, CDR1 is SGHRS and CDR2 is YFSETQ. V shed 1 base and J shed 8 bases, with 13 bases lying between them. The CDR3 spans 14 residues. The TCR was taken from a woman in her 50s who had recovered from COVID-19. This chain links TRBV5-1 with TRBJ2-1; tentatively, D is TRBD1 (6 bases). The sample was PBMCs or T cells enriched from blood (not recorded which). The CDR3 DNA is TGCGCCAGCAGCTTGATGGACAGAGGCGATGAGCAGTTCTTC. As protein: CASSLMDRGDEQFF.